This TCR beta chain was identified in a study of shared clonotypes between healthy human individuals. Sequenced by immunoSEQ multiplex PCR; TCRdb stores in-frame clones only, minus some. Here the sample spans 1 million to 1.2 million clones, roughly 80% being singletons. The germline V gene encodes CDR1 MNHNS and CDR2 SASEGT. CDR3 length equals 14 residues. Trimming shortened V by 10 bases and J by 4 bases, and 20 bases separated the two germline ends. All of the donors resided in Nashville, Tennessee, and each was a Caucasian adult. Study findings and constraints: Genetic and exposure-history diversity was limited by the small donor number. In general, naive subsets displayed greater estimated richness than memory subsets did. With a few donors compared, around 5% of naive CD4 clonotypes were shared.

As concerns this clone: Its specificity is not known.

Material for sequencing was memory CD4+ T cells from PBMCs. The subset denotes: CD45RA-negative fraction. The source of this sequence is a man between 18 and 35 years old in good health. Some clones in this sample may be carry-over from other donors' samples. The V call is TRBV6-1, the J call TRBJ2-7; a possible D gene is TRBD2 (5 bases). CDR3 protein: CAIQYKLGGYEQYF. CDR3 bases: TGTGCCATACAGTACAAACTAGGCGGGTACGAGCAGTACTTC.